This TCR beta chain appears in the sequencing data of a study of T cell responses to AZD1222 COVID-19 vaccine. The study, taken as a whole, reports: With dominance at 160-218 and 743-854, vaccine-associated CD4 TCRs spanned spike.

The assay was immunoSEQ multiplex PCR, and TCRdb's table has in-frame clones only and misses some. The sample comprises 95,000 to 150,000 clones, 75% to 90% of which are singletons, and 4.5% to 6% rests with the top ten. The V gene's germline CDR1 is SGHVS and CDR2 FQNEAQ. Trimming took 1 base from V and 0 from J, leaving 16 bases between them. This CDR3 comprises 17 residues. Notes on this clone: Its antigen remains unknown.

The TCR comes from an adult in good health. The genes are TRBV7-8 and TRBJ2-7; D may be TRBD2 (5 bases). Source: peripheral blood, taken on day 0 of AZD1222 vaccination. CDR3 loop: CASSLDRGWGSSYEQYF. The CDR3 DNA follows: TGTGCCAGCAGCTTAGATCGGGGATGGGGAAGCTCCTACGAGCAGTACTTC.